These T cell receptor beta chains were read from a single sample in a study of technical replicates of blood from several donors. The data were produced by immunoSEQ multiplex PCR, yet TCRdb's version contains in-frame clones alone and is incomplete. The data contain around 76,000 clones, 95% to 97% of them singletons. The sequenced sample was T cells isolated from PBMCs. The receptors were sampled from a human donor in good health. The CDR3 runs from the conserved cysteine through the conserved F or W. The order of the fields is CDR3 DNA, CDR3 protein, J gene, clone size, D gene, CDR3 length, V gene. A D gene is named only where the DNA matches it firmly. Size is stated for part of the rows, as once, few or many counts, or as a class when the clone is expanded.

DNA: TGCGCCAGCAGCCAAGCGACAGGCGGGCTTGGGAACTATGGCTACACCTTC
CDR3: CASSQATGGLGNYGYTF
J: TRBJ1-2
size: NA
D: NA
length: 17
V: TRBV4-1

DNA: TGCGCCAGCAGTGATAGCGGGGGAACCTACGAGCAGTACTTC
CDR3: CASSDSGGTYEQYF
J: TRBJ2-7
size: NA
D: TRBD2
length: 14
V: TRBV5-1

DNA: TGCGCCAGCAGCTTGAGCCCACCATACACCGGGGAGCTGTTTTTT
CDR3: CASSLSPPYTGELFF
J: TRBJ2-2
size: NA
D: NA
length: 15
V: TRBV5-1

DNA: TGTGCCACCACGACAGGGACAACTAATGAAAAACTGTTTTTT
CDR3: CATTTGTTNEKLFF
J: TRBJ1-4
size: NA
D: TRBD1
length: 14
V: TRBV28

DNA: TGTGCCAGCAGTCGCGGGACGGCCAAAAACATTCAGTACTTC
CDR3: CASSRGTAKNIQYF
J: TRBJ2-4
size: few
D: NA
length: 14
V: TRBV6-5

DNA: TGTGCCAGCAACAATCCTAGTTCCTACAATGAGCAGTTCTTC
CDR3: CASNNPSSYNEQFF
J: TRBJ2-1
size: NA
D: NA
length: 14
V: TRBV7-2

DNA: TGTGCCAGCAGCGGGACAGGGGAGAGTGGCTACACCTTC
CDR3: CASSGTGESGYTF
J: TRBJ1-2
size: NA
D: TRBD1
length: 13
V: TRBV25-1

DNA: TGCGCCAGCAGTCAATCGGACAGGGGGCCGGGTGAGCAGTTCTTC
CDR3: CASSQSDRGPGEQFF
J: TRBJ2-1
size: NA
D: TRBD1
length: 15
V: TRBV23-1

DNA: TGCGCCAGCGTAGGAGGCAGGCCTGAAGCTTTCTTT
CDR3: CASVGGRPEAFF
J: TRBJ1-1
size: NA
D: NA
length: 12
V: TRBV4-1

DNA: TGTGCCAGCAGTGAAACGACTAGCGGGTTCGCCCTCGAGACCGGGGAGCTGTTTTTT
CDR3: CASSETTSGFALETGELFF
J: TRBJ2-2
size: NA
D: TRBD2
length: 19
V: TRBV6-1

DNA: TGTGCTAGTGGTGCAACCAGGGCAGCCAATAACTATGGCTACACCTTC
CDR3: CASGATRAANNYGYTF
J: TRBJ1-2
size: NA
D: NA
length: 16
V: TRBV12-5

DNA: TGCGCCAGCAGCCAAGGAGGCGGGGGCCTCTCTGGAAACACCATATATTTT
CDR3: CASSQGGGGLSGNTIYF
J: TRBJ1-3
size: NA
D: NA
length: 17
V: TRBV4-1

DNA: TGTGCCACCAGCTCTCCGACAGGGTCCCGCACAGATACGCAGTATTTT
CDR3: CATSSPTGSRTDTQYF
J: TRBJ2-3
size: NA
D: TRBD1
length: 16
V: TRBV15

DNA: TGCGCCAGCAGCCAAGGATCCTTAGCTAACTATGGCTACACCTTC
CDR3: CASSQGSLANYGYTF
J: TRBJ1-2
size: NA
D: NA
length: 15
V: TRBV4-1

DNA: TGTGCCAGCAGCTTAGCGGGAGATCTCTACAATGAGCAGTTCTTC
CDR3: CASSLAGDLYNEQFF
J: TRBJ2-1
size: NA
D: NA
length: 15
V: TRBV11-3

DNA: TGCAGCGTTGAGACAGGCGATAGCTCCTACAATGAGCAGTTCTTC
CDR3: CSVETGDSSYNEQFF
J: TRBJ2-1
size: NA
D: NA
length: 15
V: TRBV29-1

DNA: TGTGCCAGCAGGCCCGCGGAGGGAAACACCATATATTTT
CDR3: CASRPAEGNTIYF
J: TRBJ1-3
size: NA
D: NA
length: 13
V: TRBV6-6

DNA: TGTGCCACCAGCAGGCGGGGTAGCTCGGGGGAGCAGTACTTC
CDR3: CATSRRGSSGEQYF
J: TRBJ2-7
size: NA
D: NA
length: 14
V: TRBV15

DNA: TGTGCCAGCAGCTTTAGCACCCCGGGACTAGCGGGAGTAGCAGGGGAGCTGTTTTTT
CDR3: CASSFSTPGLAGVAGELFF
J: TRBJ2-2
size: NA
D: TRBD2
length: 19
V: TRBV7-6

DNA: TGTGCCAGCAGACCGACTAGCGGCCCCTACGAGCAGTACTTC
CDR3: CASRPTSGPYEQYF
J: TRBJ2-7
size: NA
D: TRBD2
length: 14
V: TRBV6-6

DNA: TGCAGTGCTAGTTCTGTCGGTGAGCAGTTCTTC
CDR3: CSASSVGEQFF
J: TRBJ2-1
size: NA
D: NA
length: 11
V: TRBV20-1

DNA: TGCGCCAGCAGCCAACTACCCCCCCCCTATGGCTACACCTTC
CDR3: CASSQLPPPYGYTF
J: TRBJ1-2
size: NA
D: NA
length: 14
V: TRBV4-1

DNA: TGTGCCAGCAGCTTAGAGGGAGGAACTGAAGCTTTCTTT
CDR3: CASSLEGGTEAFF
J: TRBJ1-1
size: NA
D: NA
length: 13
V: TRBV7-8

DNA: TGCGCCAGCAGCTTGGCTTGGGCAGGGGCGTCTGGAAACACCATATATTTT
CDR3: CASSLAWAGASGNTIYF
J: TRBJ1-3
size: NA
D: NA
length: 17
V: TRBV5-1

DNA: TGTGCCAGCAGCTTAGGAACAGGGGAAAACATTCAGTACTTC
CDR3: CASSLGTGENIQYF
J: TRBJ2-4
size: NA
D: TRBD1
length: 14
V: TRBV7-9

DNA: TGTGCCAGCAGCCCGGGACTAGCGGGACTCCAAGAGACCCAGTACTTC
CDR3: CASSPGLAGLQETQYF
J: TRBJ2-5
size: NA
D: TRBD2
length: 16
V: TRBV9

DNA: TGTGCCAGCACCCGGGACAGCCTTCTCTATGGCTACACCTTC
CDR3: CASTRDSLLYGYTF
J: TRBJ1-2
size: NA
D: NA
length: 14
V: TRBV21-1

DNA: TGTGCCAGTAGTATTACAGGGGGCTACGAGCAGTACTTC
CDR3: CASSITGGYEQYF
J: TRBJ2-7
size: once
D: TRBD1
length: 13
V: TRBV19

DNA: TGTGCCAGCTCAGGAAGAAGCTCTGGAAACACCATATATTTT
CDR3: CASSGRSSGNTIYF
J: TRBJ1-3
size: few
D: NA
length: 14
V: TRBV9

DNA: TGTGCCAGCAGCTTGGCACAGGGGATTATGTCAGATACGCAGTATTTT
CDR3: CASSLAQGIMSDTQYF
J: TRBJ2-3
size: NA
D: TRBD1
length: 16
V: TRBV5-4

DNA: TGCGCCAGCAGCCTGGCGGGAACCCCCTCCTACAATGAGCAGTTCTTC
CDR3: CASSLAGTPSYNEQFF
J: TRBJ2-1
size: NA
D: NA
length: 16
V: TRBV5-1

DNA: TGTGCCAGCCAAAAAGACCAGGGGACTGAAGCTTTCTTT
CDR3: CASQKDQGTEAFF
J: TRBJ1-1
size: NA
D: NA
length: 13
V: TRBV2

DNA: TGTGCCAGCAGCTTGAGACTAGCGATAGAGCAGTACTTC
CDR3: CASSLRLAIEQYF
J: TRBJ2-7
size: NA
D: TRBD2
length: 13
V: TRBV5-6

DNA: TGTGCCAGCAGCCTTGAGGACAGGGTCTCACCCCTCCACTTT
CDR3: CASSLEDRVSPLHF
J: TRBJ1-6
size: NA
D: TRBD1
length: 14
V: TRBV5-4

DNA: TGTGCCAGCACCAAGGTGGCAGGGAAAACCTACGAGCAGTACTTC
CDR3: CASTKVAGKTYEQYF
J: TRBJ2-7
size: NA
D: NA
length: 15
V: TRBV6-5

DNA: TGTGCCAGCAGCACGGTGGGCCGGCTATATGGCTACACCTTC
CDR3: CASSTVGRLYGYTF
J: TRBJ1-2
size: NA
D: NA
length: 14
V: TRBV6-6

DNA: TGTGCCAGTAGTATAGACCGGAGGAACACTGAAGCTTTCTTT
CDR3: CASSIDRRNTEAFF
J: TRBJ1-1
size: NA
D: NA
length: 14
V: TRBV19

DNA: TGTGCCATCAGTGAGTCGAGGACAGGGGGGAACACTGAAGCTTTCTTT
CDR3: CAISESRTGGNTEAFF
J: TRBJ1-1
size: NA
D: TRBD1
length: 16
V: TRBV10-3

DNA: TGTGCCAGCAGCCCACGACAGGGAGGTACAGATACGCAGTATTTT
CDR3: CASSPRQGGTDTQYF
J: TRBJ2-3
size: NA
D: NA
length: 15
V: TRBV5-4

DNA: TGCGCCAGCAGCCAAGATCGTACAGGCTATGGCTACACCTTC
CDR3: CASSQDRTGYGYTF
J: TRBJ1-2
size: NA
D: NA
length: 14
V: TRBV4-1

DNA: TGTGCCAGTAGTATAGGATTAGCGGGGAGTCTCTACAATGAGCAGTTCTTC
CDR3: CASSIGLAGSLYNEQFF
J: TRBJ2-1
size: NA
D: TRBD2
length: 17
V: TRBV19

DNA: TGCAGCGTTGGAAGCATCGGCGGGAATGAGCAGTTCTTC
CDR3: CSVGSIGGNEQFF
J: TRBJ2-1
size: NA
D: NA
length: 13
V: TRBV29-1

DNA: TGTGCCAGCAGCCCCCCCCGGGACAGGGGAGGCTACGAGCAGTACTTC
CDR3: CASSPPRDRGGYEQYF
J: TRBJ2-7
size: NA
D: TRBD1
length: 16
V: TRBV5-8

DNA: TGTGCCAGCAGCTCCCCTCGCCGGGACAGGGGGATATTCTACGAGCAGTACTTC
CDR3: CASSSPRRDRGIFYEQYF
J: TRBJ2-7
size: once
D: TRBD1
length: 18
V: TRBV11-2

DNA: TGTGCCTGGAGTGTACCGTGGGCGGGGGGGCCGAAGGCCTACGAGCAGTACTTC
CDR3: CAWSVPWAGGPKAYEQYF
J: TRBJ2-7
size: NA
D: TRBD2
length: 18
V: TRBV30

DNA: TGTGCCAGCCGATCTAGGCAGGGGGGCACAGATACGCAGTATTTT
CDR3: CASRSRQGGTDTQYF
J: TRBJ2-3
size: NA
D: TRBD1
length: 15
V: TRBV28

DNA: TGTGCTAGTGGTTTCCCTATGGTAGGAACTAGCGGGAGGATAGTCTACGAGCAGTACTTC
CDR3: CASGFPMVGTSGRIVYEQYF
J: TRBJ2-7
size: once
D: TRBD2
length: 20
V: TRBV12-5

DNA: TGTGCCAGCAGTTTAACAGGGGATATGGACATTCAGTACTTC
CDR3: CASSLTGDMDIQYF
J: TRBJ2-4
size: NA
D: TRBD1
length: 14
V: TRBV28

DNA: TGCGCCAGCAGCCAACAGGGCGGGGGGGGGAATGAGCAGTTCTTC
CDR3: CASSQQGGGGNEQFF
J: TRBJ2-1
size: NA
D: TRBD2
length: 15
V: TRBV4-1

DNA: TGTGCCAGCAGTTTCCATCCCTTGGGGCTGTCAACTAATGAAAAACTGTTTTTT
CDR3: CASSFHPLGLSTNEKLFF
J: TRBJ1-4
size: NA
D: NA
length: 18
V: TRBV28

DNA: TGCGCCAGCAGCCTAAAAAGAGCGCCGGGACTAGCGGGAGATAACACCGGGGAGCTGTTTTTT
CDR3: CASSLKRAPGLAGDNTGELFF
J: TRBJ2-2
size: NA
D: TRBD2
length: 21
V: TRBV4-1

DNA: TGTGCCAGCAGTCGAACAGGGGATCAGCCCCAGCATTTT
CDR3: CASSRTGDQPQHF
J: TRBJ1-5
size: NA
D: TRBD1
length: 13
V: TRBV6-5

DNA: TGTGCCAGCAGTGATCAGGGTAGCTATGGCTACACCTTC
CDR3: CASSDQGSYGYTF
J: TRBJ1-2
size: NA
D: NA
length: 13
V: TRBV6-1

DNA: TGTGCCAGCAGCCCCGGGACTAGCGGGAGTACAGATACGCAGTATTTT
CDR3: CASSPGTSGSTDTQYF
J: TRBJ2-3
size: once
D: TRBD2
length: 16
V: TRBV9

DNA: TGCGCCAGCAGCCAACTGGGACTAGCGGGAGGCCCAGGCACCGGGGAGCTGTTTTTT
CDR3: CASSQLGLAGGPGTGELFF
J: TRBJ2-2
size: NA
D: TRBD2
length: 19
V: TRBV4-1

DNA: TGTGCCAGTAGGACTGAGGCGAATCAGCCCCAGCATTTT
CDR3: CASRTEANQPQHF
J: TRBJ1-5
size: NA
D: NA
length: 13
V: TRBV2

DNA: TGTGCCATCAGGGGTTCGGGCAATGAGCAGTTCTTC
CDR3: CAIRGSGNEQFF
J: TRBJ2-1
size: NA
D: NA
length: 12
V: TRBV10-3